This TCR beta chain was sequenced during a study of T cell changes during pregnancy in multiple sclerosis. CDR1 and CDR2 (germline): SSHAT, FNYEAQ (reference sequence). The CDR3 extends over 17 amino acids. Remarks on this clone: A read error may account for a junction end that differs from germline.

Produced via immunoSEQ multiplex PCR; TCRdb's table is partial and in-frame only. This table holds 50,000 or so clones, almost 95% found once. Sequencing was performed on CD4+ T cells from peripheral blood mononuclear cells, taken in the third trimester of pregnancy. The genes are TRBV7-7 and TRBJ2-2, with a tentative D call TRBD1 (5 bases). This TCR derives from a female donor with multiple sclerosis, enrolled in a pregnancy study. CDR3 nucleotide sequence: TGTGCTAGCAGCTCCGCTGTACCCCAGGGGAACACCGGGGAGCTGTTTTTT. Translation: CASSSAVPQGNTGELFF.